This T cell receptor beta chain was sequenced during a study of T cell changes during pregnancy in multiple sclerosis. Using immunoSEQ multiplex PCR, the repertoire was profiled, and TCRdb retains in-frame clones only, with some absent. The data show 85,000 to 100,000 clones, around 93% seen once. Unmatched junction bases numbered 4, after V lost 5 bases and J lost 6 bases. This CDR3 is 15 amino acids long. CDR1 and CDR2 from the germline V gene are SGHTA and FQGNSA. This specimen consisted of peripheral blood, obtained before pregnancy. The rearrangement links TRBV7-2 to TRBJ2-2, with TRBD2 identical over 12 bases. This clonotype was sampled from a female donor with multiple sclerosis, enrolled in a pregnancy study. The CDR3 DNA follows: TGTGCCAGCAGCGAACTAGCGGGGGGTCCCGGGGAGCTGTTTTTT. Protein: CASSELAGGPGELFF.